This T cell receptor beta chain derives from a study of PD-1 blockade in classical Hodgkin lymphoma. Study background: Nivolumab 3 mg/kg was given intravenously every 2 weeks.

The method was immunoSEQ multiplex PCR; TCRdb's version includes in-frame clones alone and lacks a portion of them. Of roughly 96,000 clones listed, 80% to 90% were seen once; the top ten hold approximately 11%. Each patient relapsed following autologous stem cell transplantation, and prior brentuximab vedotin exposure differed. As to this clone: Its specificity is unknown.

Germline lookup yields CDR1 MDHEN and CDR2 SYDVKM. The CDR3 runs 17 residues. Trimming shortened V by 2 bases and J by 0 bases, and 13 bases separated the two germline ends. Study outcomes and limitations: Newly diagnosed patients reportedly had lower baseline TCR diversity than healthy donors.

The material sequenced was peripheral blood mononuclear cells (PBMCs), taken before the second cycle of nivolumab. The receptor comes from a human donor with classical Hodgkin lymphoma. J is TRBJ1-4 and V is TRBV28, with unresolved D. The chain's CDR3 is CASSLVYSATTNEKLFF. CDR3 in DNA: TGTGCCAGCAGTTTAGTTTACTCAGCCACAACTAATGAAAAACTGTTTTTT.